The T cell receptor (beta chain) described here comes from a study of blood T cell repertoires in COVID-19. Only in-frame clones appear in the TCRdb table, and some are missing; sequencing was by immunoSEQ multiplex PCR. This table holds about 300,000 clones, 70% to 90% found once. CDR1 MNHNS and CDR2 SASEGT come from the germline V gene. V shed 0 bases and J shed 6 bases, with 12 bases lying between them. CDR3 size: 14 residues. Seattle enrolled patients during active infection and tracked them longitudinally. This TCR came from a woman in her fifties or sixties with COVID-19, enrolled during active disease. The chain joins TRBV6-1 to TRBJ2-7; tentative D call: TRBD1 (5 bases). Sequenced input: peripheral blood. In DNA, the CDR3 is TGTGCCAGCAGTGAAGCGCAGACAGCTCGCGAGCAGTACTTC. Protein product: CASSEAQTAREQYF.